A selection of T cell receptor beta chains follows, all from one sample in a study of a mutant IDH1 vaccine in newly diagnosed glioma. Clones were sequenced by immunoSEQ multiplex PCR, and TCRdb holds only the in-frame ones, with some missing. There are approximately 92,000 clones in the sample; 83% occur only once, and 6% to 9.5% lies in the top ten. The sequencing used PBMCs, collected from a glioma patient treated with radiotherapy, temozolomide or both. The receptors stem from a woman in her 50s with glioma. Each CDR3 is given with its conserved first and last residue. The D gene is left open where the match is weak. Clone size appears in some rows only: once, few, many, or a class for an expanded clone.

j_call clone_size d_call v_call cdr3_aa cdr3_nt
TRBJ1-1 NA TRBD1 TRBV7-9 CASSRDSEAFF TGTGCCAGCAGCCGGGACAGTGAAGCTTTCTTT
TRBJ1-2 once NA TRBV5-1 CASSLEGTNYGYTF TGCGCCAGCAGCTTGGAAGGGACAAACTATGGCTACACCTTC
TRBJ2-7 NA NA TRBV4-3 CASSQVGGKYEQYF TGCGCCAGCAGCCAAGTGGGGGGAAAGTACGAGCAGTACTTC
TRBJ1-1 once TRBD1 TRBV5-1 CASSSEGTANTEAFF TGCGCCAGCAGCTCCGAGGGGACAGCTAACACTGAAGCTTTCTTT
TRBJ2-5 NA TRBD1 TRBV6-6 CASSVNRVRGETQYF TGTGCCAGCTCAGTTAATAGGGTCAGGGGGGAGACCCAGTACTTC
TRBJ1-2 NA NA TRBV5-1 CASSPDGSPNYGYTF TGCGCCAGCAGCCCCGATGGGTCCCCTAACTATGGCTACACCTTC
TRBJ1-2 few NA TRBV29-1 CSAGDRRFGYTF TGCAGCGCAGGGGACCGACGATTCGGCTACACCTTC
TRBJ1-1 few NA TRBV19 CASSPRGAQYTEAFF TGTGCCAGTAGTCCCAGGGGAGCCCAGTACACTGAAGCTTTCTTT
TRBJ1-2 once NA TRBV5-1 CASSLNANYGYTF TGCGCCAGCAGCTTGAACGCTAACTATGGCTACACCTTC
TRBJ2-1 NA NA TRBV5-1 CASSLWSGDEQFF TGCGCCAGCAGCTTGTGGAGTGGAGATGAGCAGTTCTTC
TRBJ1-1 NA TRBD1 TRBV27 CASSRTRDRLEAFF TGTGCCAGCAGCCGAACGAGGGACAGGCTAGAAGCTTTCTTT
TRBJ2-3 NA NA TRBV5-8 CASSLAGQISTDTQYF TGTGCCAGCAGCCTGGCCGGCCAGATAAGCACAGATACGCAGTATTTT
TRBJ2-7 NA NA TRBV20-1 CSAREDEGLFF TGCAGTGCTAGAGAGGATGAGGGCCTCTTCTTC
TRBJ2-1 NA NA TRBV6-1 CASSEPHEQFF TGTGCCAGCAGTGAACCCCATGAGCAGTTCTTC
TRBJ1-1 NA NA TRBV5-1 CASSGRTDNTEAFF TGCGCCAGCAGCGGCCGGACAGACAACACTGAAGCTTTCTTT
TRBJ2-5 NA NA TRBV11-2 CASSLGSGLWGETQYF TGTGCCAGCAGCTTAGGGTCGGGGTTATGGGGAGAGACCCAGTACTTC
TRBJ1-1 NA TRBD1 TRBV5-1 CASSTQGHEAFF TGCGCCAGCAGCACACAGGGGCACGAAGCTTTCTTT
TRBJ1-1 NA NA TRBV29-1 CSVDVSAAEAFF TGCAGCGTTGACGTATCGGCAGCCGAAGCTTTCTTT
TRBJ1-4 NA NA TRBV28 CASTVSRDQEKLFF TGTGCCAGCACCGTCAGCCGAGATCAGGAAAAACTGTTTTTT
TRBJ1-2 NA TRBD1 TRBV9 CASSRGQGDGGYTF TGTGCCAGCAGCCGCGGACAGGGTGATGGTGGCTACACCTTC
TRBJ2-7 NA NA TRBV9 CASSVAGSYEQYF TGTGCCAGCAGCGTAGCGGGGTCCTACGAGCAGTACTTC
TRBJ1-4 once NA TRBV4-3 CASSQDPGKNEKLFF TGCGCCAGCAGCCAAGATCCCGGGAAAAATGAAAAACTGTTTTTT
TRBJ2-3 NA NA TRBV2 CASTNIGDTQYF TGTGCCAGCACCAACATAGGGGATACGCAGTATTTT
TRBJ1-1 NA NA TRBV9 CASSVEGVATRVMPEAFF TGTGCCAGCAGCGTAGAAGGGGTGGCCACCCGAGTGATGCCTGAAGCTTTCTTT
TRBJ1-6 NA NA TRBV5-1 CASSPGHNNSPLHF TGCGCCAGCAGCCCGGGACACAATAATTCACCCCTCCACTTT
TRBJ1-2 NA NA TRBV7-9 CASISKGRMDGYTF TGTGCCAGCATCTCAAAGGGTAGGATGGATGGCTACACCTTC
TRBJ1-4 once NA TRBV9 CASSVEGIGSTNEKLFF TGTGCCAGCAGCGTAGAGGGGATCGGTTCAACTAATGAAAAACTGTTTTTT
TRBJ2-7 NA NA TRBV4-2 CASSQEGDKEQYF TGTGCCAGCAGCCAAGAGGGGGATAAAGAGCAGTACTTC
TRBJ2-7 NA NA TRBV18 CASSHGTAISYEQYF TGTGCCAGCTCACACGGGACGGCAATCTCCTACGAGCAGTACTTC
TRBJ1-5 NA NA TRBV30 CAWSVNTIGQPQHF TGTGCCTGGAGTGTAAATACCATTGGGCAGCCCCAGCATTTT
TRBJ2-7 NA TRBD1 TRBV7-2 CASSTGTGRYEQYF TGTGCCAGCAGCACCGGGACAGGGCGCTACGAGCAGTACTTC
TRBJ1-3 few NA TRBV11-2 CASSSSGGTGNTIYF TGTGCCAGCAGCAGCTCGGGAGGAACTGGAAACACCATATATTTT
TRBJ1-3 NA NA TRBV21-1 CASRGGGSGNTIYF TGTGCCAGCAGGGGGGGCGGCTCTGGAAACACCATATATTTT
TRBJ2-7 NA NA TRBV11-3 CASSLDATVEYEQYF TGTGCCAGCAGCTTAGACGCGACAGTGGAGTACGAGCAGTACTTC
TRBJ1-2 NA TRBD1 TRBV6-6 CASSYKGQGDYGYTF TGTGCCAGCAGTTACAAGGGACAGGGAGACTATGGCTACACCTTC
TRBJ1-5 once TRBD1 TRBV9 CASSVAPGQGNQPQHF TGTGCCAGCAGCGTAGCCCCCGGACAGGGCAATCAGCCCCAGCATTTT
TRBJ2-1 once NA TRBV4-1 CASSPILTGYNEQFF TGCGCCAGCAGCCCAATACTTACAGGGTACAATGAGCAGTTCTTC
TRBJ1-1 few NA TRBV5-4 CASSLQGKGEAFF TGTGCCAGCAGCTTACAGGGAAAGGGTGAAGCTTTCTTT